This entry lists 9 T cell receptor beta chains sequenced from one sample in a study of Ad26.COV2.S vaccination and SARS-CoV-2 variants. The treatment is: approximately 18 received Ad26.COV2.S at low or high dose, single or two shots; roughly 5 received placebo; per-sample allocation not given. All samples were drawn on day 63, counting from the first vaccine or placebo injection. The method was immunoSEQ multiplex PCR; TCRdb's version includes in-frame clones alone and lacks a portion of them. The sample contains some 250,000 clones, roughly 88% of which appear only once. Material: peripheral blood, obtained in a trial of Ad26.COV2.S vaccine versus placebo. The receptors derive from a person between 18 and 60 years old who received the Ad26.COV2.S COVID-19 vaccine or a placebo.

The gene calls are TRBV25-1 and TRBJ1-1; weak D call: TRBD1 (6 bases). The length of the CDR3 is 15 residues. V was trimmed by 1 base and J by 3 bases, leaving 12 bases between them. Germline CDR1 is MGHDK and CDR2 is SYGVNS. The CDR3 nucleotides are TGTGCCAGCAGTGAATGGGGGGGGCGTTACACTGAAGCTTTCTTT. Encoded protein: CASSEWGGRYTEAFF. Variable domain in full (rest from reference TRBV25-1 and TRBJ1-1): EADIYQTPRYLVIGTGKKITLECSQTMGHDKMYWYQQDPGMELHLIHYSYGVNSTEKGDLSSESTVSRIRTEHFPLTLESARPSHTSQYLCASSEWGGRYTEAFFGQGTRLTVV.

This clone appeared a single time. This sequence joins TRBV6-5 and TRBJ1-1, with TRBD1 matching 9 bases. The CDR3 consists of 14 residues. V shed 6 bases, J shed 5 bases, and the junction held 7 bases outside the gene matches. In germline, CDR1 is MNHEY, CDR2 SVGAGI. The CDR3 reads CASRMGQGGTEAFF. The CDR3 DNA follows: TGTGCCAGCAGAATGGGACAGGGAGGAACTGAAGCTTTCTTT.

In this sample, this clone turned up a few times. The rearrangement joins TRBV5-1 to TRBJ2-7; possibly TRBD1 for D (5 bases). The germline gives CDR1 SGHRS, CDR2 YFSETQ. The CDR3 loop spans 14 amino acids. The ends were cut back, 0 bases at V and 2 bases at J, with 9 bases in the middle. The chain's CDR3 is CASSLEAGPYEQYF. The CDR3 DNA reads as TGCGCCAGCAGCTTGGAGGCAGGGCCCTACGAGCAGTACTTC.

The V gene is TRBV19, the J gene TRBJ1-1; 8 positions agree with TRBD1. V dropped 7 bases and J dropped 5; count of bases not matched to a gene: 9. Per the germline V gene, CDR1 is LNHDA and CDR2 is SQIVND (reference sequence). The CDR3 is made up of 14 amino acids. The DNA for the CDR3 is TGTGCCAGTAATAAACAGGGGGTCTTAACTGAAGCTTTCTTT. The encoded protein is CASNKQGVLTEAFF.

CDR3 residues: CASSPFNGGNEQFF. The CDR3 DNA reads TGTGCCAGCAGCCCCTTTAATGGGGGTAATGAGCAGTTCTTC. The J gene is TRBJ2-1, the V gene TRBV6-4, with D perhaps TRBD1 or TRBD2 (5 bases each). Trimming took off 6 bases at V and 7 bases at J, with 16 bases between the two ends. The CDR3 covers 14 residues. Germline V gives CDR1 MRHNA, CDR2 SNTAGT.

A single count supports this clone. The chain couples TRBV4-3 to TRBJ2-7; 14 nucleotides match TRBD2. Looked up from germline, CDR1 is LGHNA and CDR2 is YSLEER. The length of the CDR3 is 16 residues. J was trimmed by 6 bases and V by 1 base; bases with no gene match: 5. CDR3 sequence (DNA): TGCGCCAGCAGCCAAGGGACGACTAGCGGGGGGGCCGAGCAGTACTTC. Protein sequence: CASSQGTTSGGAEQYF.

The chain is built from TRBV4-3 and TRBJ1-6; D might be TRBD1 (6 bases). The germline V gene has CDR1 LGHNA and CDR2 YSLEER. V was cut by 4 bases and J by 0 bases, with 7 bases left in between. The length of the CDR3 is 15 residues. The CDR3 coding sequence is TGCGCCAGCAGCCCGGACAGCTCCTATAATTCACCCCTCCACTTT. Translated: CASSPDSSYNSPLHF.

The genes are TRBV5-5 and TRBJ2-7, with D unresolved. With 4 bases removed from V and 0 bases from J, the gap between germline ends came to 8 bases. The CDR3 extends over 13 amino acids. Germline V gene sequence: CDR1 SGHKS, CDR2 YYEKEE (reference sequence). The CDR3 region has the DNA TGTGCCAGCAGCCCGCGGTCCTCCTACGAGCAGTACTTC. Encoded protein: CASSPRSSYEQYF.

This clone was detected a few times. J is TRBJ1-6 and V is TRBV7-3; D is uncertain. Trimming cost V 2 bases and J 7 bases, with 12 bases left between them. Germline CDR1 reads SGHTA; CDR2 reads FQGTGA. The CDR3 sequence is 15 residues long. CDR3 in amino acids: CASSLGGRKNSPLHF. The DNA for the CDR3 is TGTGCCAGCAGCTTAGGCGGACGGAAGAATTCACCCCTCCACTTT.